This passage covers 8 T cell receptor beta chains from one sample sequenced in a study of T cell responses to AZD1222 COVID-19 vaccine. Only in-frame clones appear in the TCRdb table, and some are missing; sequencing was by immunoSEQ multiplex PCR. Of 90,000 to 130,000 clones in the sample, around 90% were seen once. Sequences were derived from peripheral blood, sampled 28 days after the second AZD1222 dose. The receptors come from an adult who received the AZD1222 COVID-19 vaccine.

The rearrangement joins TRBV11-2 to TRBJ1-1; D is perhaps TRBD1 (5 bases). V was trimmed by 1 base and J by 10 bases, leaving 16 bases between them. In germline, CDR1 is SGHAT, CDR2 FQNNGV. The CDR3 is 14 residues long. The CDR3 spells CASSLVDRVGGAFF. The CDR3 DNA follows: TGTGCCAGCAGCTTAGTCGATCGGGTGGGGGGAGCTTTCTTT.

This CDR3 reads CASSRALAGSTDTQYF. The CDR3 DNA sequence: TGTGCCAGCAGCCGTGCGCTAGCGGGGTCCACAGATACGCAGTATTTT. This rearrangement joins TRBV5-6 to TRBJ2-3, with 9 positions matching TRBD2. Germline V gene sequence: CDR1 SGHDT, CDR2 YYEEEE. The CDR3 contains 16 residues. V lost 4 bases to trimming and J lost 2 bases; unmatched junction nucleotides: 8.

The rearrangement uses TRBV5-1 and TRBJ2-7; D is possibly TRBD2 (6 bases). This CDR3 spans 14 amino acids. V gave up 4 bases and J gave up 4 bases, with 15 bases separating them. Germline CDR1 is SGHRS and CDR2 is YFSETQ. The CDR3 loop is CASSPGLRKYEQYF. CDR3 sequence (DNA): TGCGCCAGCAGCCCGGGACTGCGCAAGTACGAGCAGTACTTC. Based on the CDR3 plus reference TRBV5-1 and TRBJ2-7, the full variable domain is KAGVTQTPRYLIKTRGQQVTLSCSPISGHRSVSWYQQTPGQGLQFLFEYFSETQRNKGNFPGRFSGRQFSNSRSEMNVSTLELGDSALYLCASSPGLRKYEQYFGPGTRLTVT.

The chain has TRBV7-3 and TRBJ1-5, with D perhaps TRBD1 (5 bases). The germline gives CDR1 SGHTA, CDR2 FQGTGA. With 5 bases removed from V and 2 bases from J, the gap between germline ends came to 22 bases. The CDR3 is made up of 18 amino acids. The CDR3 DNA is TGTGCCAGCAGCGACCCCGGGGCCCCGAAGGGAGGCAATCAGCCCCAGCATTTT. This gives the protein CASSDPGAPKGGNQPQHF.

The CDR3 loop reads CASSVDWAGGVNTQYF. The CDR3 DNA reads as TGTGCCAGCAGCGTAGACTGGGCGGGGGGGGTCAATACGCAGTATTTT. This chain connects TRBV9 to TRBJ2-3, with 9 bases aligning to TRBD2. The CDR3 runs to 16 residues. Germline assignment: CDR1 SGDLS and CDR2 YYNGEE. With 0 bases clipped from V and 7 bases from J, the junction kept 9 bases outside the gene matches.

The chain links TRBV3-1 (or the pseudogene TRBV3-2) to TRBJ2-7; 12 bases map to TRBD2. V was clipped by 0 bases and J by 0 bases; unmatched bases: 3. From germline, CDR1 is LGHDT and CDR2 YNNKEL (reference sequence). CDR3 size: 17 residues. CDR3 sequence reads: CASSQETSGGNSYEQYF. CDR3 DNA: TGTGCCAGCAGCCAAGAGACTAGCGGGGGAAACTCCTACGAGCAGTACTTC.

The chain carries TRBV9 and TRBJ2-7; tentatively, D is TRBD1 or TRBD2 (5 bases each). The CDR3 covers 14 residues. Deletions cut 0 bases from V and 3 bases from J, with 10 bases between. Germline CDR1 reads SGDLS; CDR2 reads YYNGEE. The chain's CDR3 is CASSVGDPFYEQYF. CDR3 in DNA: TGTGCCAGCAGCGTAGGGGACCCCTTCTACGAGCAGTACTTC.

As regards this clone: The same CDR3 also results from other DNA sequences found in this sample. V gene TRBV6-2 or TRBV6-3 combines with J gene TRBJ2-7, with D maybe TRBD2 (7 bases). This CDR3 region has 14 residues. V was clipped by 2 bases and J by 2 bases, with 10 bases between them. CDR1 is MNHEY and CDR2 is SVGEGT in the germline V gene. CDR3 residues: CASSYGGGPYEQYF. Written as DNA, the CDR3 is TGTGCCAGCAGTTACGGGGGGGGCCCCTACGAGCAGTACTTC.